Listed below are T cell receptor beta chains from one sample, sequenced in a study of Ad26.COV2.S vaccination and SARS-CoV-2 variants. Using immunoSEQ multiplex PCR, the repertoire was profiled, and TCRdb retains in-frame clones only, with some absent. In the table there are 360,000 or so clones, about nine tenths of which are singletons. The sample in question was peripheral blood, obtained in a trial of Ad26.COV2.S vaccine versus placebo. The receptor set was obtained from a person aged 18 to 65 who received the Ad26.COV2.S COVID-19 vaccine or a placebo. Each CDR3 is given with its conserved first and last residue. D genes are given only for firm matches. The size field is filled for only some rows; it gives once, few, many or a size class.

11 | TRBJ2-7 | TRBV27 | . | . | TGTGCCAGCAGTTGGGGGTACGAGCAGTACTTC | CASSWGYEQYF
15 | TRBJ2-7 | TRBV5-1 | . | . | TGCGCCAGCAGCCCTGGTGGGGGGAAGTCCTACGAGCAGTACTTC | CASSPGGGKSYEQYF
13 | TRBJ2-5 | TRBV11-2 | . | . | TGTGCCAGCAGTCCCACGGAGTCGGAGACCCAGTACTTC | CASSPTESETQYF
14 | TRBJ2-1 | TRBV11-3 | . | . | TGTGCCAGCAGCTTAGATCTCAAACGGAATGAGCAGTTCTTC | CASSLDLKRNEQFF
15 | TRBJ2-7 | TRBV7-9 | . | . | TGTGCCAGCAGCTTAGCGATAGGGGCCACCTACGAGCAGTACTTC | CASSLAIGATYEQYF
14 | TRBJ1-2 | TRBV4-3 | TRBD1 | once | TGCGCCAGCAGCCAAGTAGGGACAGGGGATGGCTACACCTTC | CASSQVGTGDGYTF
15 | TRBJ1-2 | TRBV15 | TRBD1 | . | TGTGCCACCACCTTCCTCCTGGGACAGGACTATGGCTACACCTTC | CATTFLLGQDYGYTF
16 | TRBJ1-5 | TRBV4-1 | . | few | TGCGCCAGCAGCTCCCGGCCTAATTTGAGCAATCAGCCCCAGCATTTT | CASSSRPNLSNQPQHF
14 | TRBJ2-7 | TRBV5-6 | TRBD1 | . | TGTGCCAGCAGCTTAGGGACAGGGCCCCGCGAGCAGTACTTC | CASSLGTGPREQYF
12 | TRBJ2-7 | TRBV29-1 | TRBD1 | . | TGCAGCGTGACGACAGGGGACTACGAGCAGTACTTC | CSVTTGDYEQYF
13 | TRBJ1-5 | TRBV18 | . | . | TGTGCCAGCTCCCCGGATAGCAATCAGCCCCAGCATTTT | CASSPDSNQPQHF
15 | TRBJ1-6 | TRBV30 | . | . | TGTGCCTGGAGCTCCGGGAACAGGGCCAATTCACCCCTCCACTTT | CAWSSGNRANSPLHF
16 | TRBJ2-2 | TRBV6-5 | . | . | TGTGCCAGCAGTTTTACCCAGGGCAGTCTCACCGGGGAGCTGTTTTTT | CASSFTQGSLTGELFF
12 | TRBJ1-4 | TRBV7-9 | . | . | TGTGCCAGCAGCTTACTTGGGGACAAACTGTTTTTT | CASSLLGDKLFF
15 | TRBJ1-4 | TRBV5-1 | . | . | TGCGCCAGCAGCTCCTGGACGGGCGTGGGTGAAAAACTGTTTTTT | CASSSWTGVGEKLFF
14 | TRBJ2-5 | TRBV19 | TRBD2 | once | TGTGCCAGTAGTTCTAGCGGGGGTGGGGAGACCCAGTACTTC | CASSSSGGGETQYF
14 | TRBJ1-6 | TRBV9 | . | . | TGTGCCAGCAGCGTTACGGACGGTAATTCACCCCTCCACTTT | CASSVTDGNSPLHF
16 | TRBJ2-3 | TRBV24-1 | . | . | TGTGCCACCAGTGACCCTCACAGGGAAAGCACAGATACGCAGTATTTT | CATSDPHRESTDTQYF
13 | TRBJ1-6 | TRBV18 | . | few | TGTGCCAGCTCACCACGGGGGGAATCACCCCTCCACTTT | CASSPRGESPLHF
16 | TRBJ2-2 | TRBV4-1 | . | . | TGCGCCAGCAGTTCACAGGGAAATGCGAACACCGGGGAGCTGTTTTTT | CASSSQGNANTGELFF
14 | TRBJ1-2 | TRBV3-1/TRBV3-2 | . | . | TGTGCCAGCAGCCAAGTGTCCAATAACTATGGCTACACCTTC | CASSQVSNNYGYTF
13 | TRBJ1-1 | TRBV6-4 | . | . | TGTGCCAGCAGTCTGACAGTGAACACTGAAGCTTTCTTT | CASSLTVNTEAFF
13 | TRBJ2-3 | TRBV19 | . | . | TGTGCCAGTAGTATGGTAGAGACAGATACGCAGTATTTT | CASSMVETDTQYF
16 | TRBJ2-7 | TRBV5-4 | . | once | TGTGCCAGCGCCACCGCTGGAGACTCTAGCTCCTACGAGCAGTACTTC | CASATAGDSSSYEQYF
14 | TRBJ1-4 | TRBV5-1 | . | . | TGCGCCAGCAGCTTAGGACAGAATAATGAAAAACTGTTTTTT | CASSLGQNNEKLFF
12 | TRBJ1-5 | TRBV12-3/TRBV12-4 | . | . | TGTGCCAGCAAACGACAGGCTGGGCCCCAGCATTTT | CASKRQAGPQHF
14 | TRBJ1-2 | TRBV6-4 | TRBD1 | once | TGTGCCAGCAGTGAAGGACAGGTGGGCTTTGGCTACACCTTC | CASSEGQVGFGYTF
13 | TRBJ1-1 | TRBV9 | . | . | TGTGCCAGCAGCACCCCAGGGTATACTGAAGCTTTCTTT | CASSTPGYTEAFF
20 | TRBJ2-6 | TRBV10-3 | TRBD1 | . | TGTGCCATCAGTGAGTCGAAGTGGACAGGGGGACCCTCTGGGGCCAACGTCCTGACTTTC | CAISESKWTGGPSGANVLTF
13 | TRBJ1-2 | TRBV27 | . | . | TGTGCCAGCAGTCATGGACAGACCTATGGCTACACCTTC | CASSHGQTYGYTF
15 | TRBJ2-7 | TRBV5-5 | TRBD1 | once | TGTGCCAGCAGCTTGTCAACAGGGGACCTATACGAGCAGTACTTC | CASSLSTGDLYEQYF
15 | TRBJ1-2 | TRBV4-2 | . | . | TGTGCCAGCAGCCAAGATACAGGAACCTTCTATGGCTACACCTTC | CASSQDTGTFYGYTF
13 | TRBJ1-2 | TRBV29-1 | TRBD1 | . | TGCAGCGTTCCCGGGACAGGGGGCTATGGCTACACCTTC | CSVPGTGGYGYTF
15 | TRBJ1-3 | TRBV4-1 | . | . | TGCGCCAGCAGCCAAGGTTCTTCGGCGGGAAACACCATATATTTT | CASSQGSSAGNTIYF
11 | TRBJ2-5 | TRBV18 | . | . | TGTGCCAGCTCACGGCAAGAGACCCAGTACTTC | CASSRQETQYF
12 | TRBJ1-1 | TRBV19 | . | . | TGTGCCAGTAAGGTGGGGAACACTGAAGCTTTCTTT | CASKVGNTEAFF
15 | TRBJ1-1 | TRBV9 | . | . | TGTGCCAGCAGCGAAGGGTTGTGGACCGAGACTGAAGCTTTCTTT | CASSEGLWTETEAFF
12 | TRBJ1-4 | TRBV3-1/TRBV3-2 | . | . | TGTGCCAGCAGCCAACGTGGGGAAAAACTGTTTTTT | CASSQRGEKLFF
13 | TRBJ1-1 | TRBV12-3/TRBV12-4 | . | . | TGTGCCAGCAGTTTTAACTTTGGGATTGAAGCTTTCTTT | CASSFNFGIEAFF
15 | TRBJ2-7 | TRBV4-1 | . | . | TGCGCCAGCAGCAAACGGTCAGGGGTTATCGACGAGCAGTACTTC | CASSKRSGVIDEQYF
15 | TRBJ1-5 | TRBV7-9 | . | once | TGTGCCAGCAGCCCCCTCGCTTACGGTGTTCAGCCCCAGCATTTT | CASSPLAYGVQPQHF
14 | TRBJ2-7 | TRBV4-2 | . | once | TGTGCCAGCAGCCAAGATGGGGCAGGCTACGAGCAGTACTTC | CASSQDGAGYEQYF
14 | TRBJ1-2 | TRBV5-4 | . | once | TGTGCCAGCAGAGACGCCGCCTTACTCTATGGCTACACCTTC | CASRDAALLYGYTF
15 | TRBJ1-5 | TRBV5-6 | TRBD1 | once | TGTGCCAGCAGCTTGGAGGCCAGGGGGGATCAGCCCCAGCATTTT | CASSLEARGDQPQHF
12 | TRBJ2-7 | TRBV5-5 | . | . | TGTGCCTCCGAGGTGGGGAGGAACGAGCAGTACTTC | CASEVGRNEQYF
16 | TRBJ2-2 | TRBV4-2 | . | . | TGTGCCAGCAGCCAAGATGGGCAGGTGAACACCGGGGAGCTGTTTTTT | CASSQDGQVNTGELFF
14 | TRBJ1-5 | TRBV30 | . | . | TGTGCCTGGAGTCAGGACAGAGACAATCAGCCCCAGCATTTT | CAWSQDRDNQPQHF
15 | TRBJ2-3 | TRBV11-1 | . | . | TGTGCCAGCAGCTCCTCGGGCCTAGAAACAGATACGCAGTATTTT | CASSSSGLETDTQYF
15 | TRBJ2-5 | TRBV6-5 | . | . | TGTGCCAGCAGTTACTCTCAGGGAACCCAAGAGACCCAGTACTTC | CASSYSQGTQETQYF
16 | TRBJ2-7 | TRBV5-1 | . | once | TGCGCCAGCAGCTTGGGGCAGCAAATTAGCTCCTACGAGCAGTACTTC | CASSLGQQISSYEQYF